This TCR beta chain was identified during a study of T cell responses to AZD1222 COVID-19 vaccine (TCRdb year 2021). Background on the whole study: TCR sequencing was performed for about 240 trial participants, of whom some 200 were given two doses of AZD1222 and 26 were given two doses of MenACWY control vaccine. Trial participants were enrolled into age subgroups of 18-55, 56-69 and 70-plus years, which contained around 150, 28 and 57 TCR-sequenced participants, respectively. What the study reported, not specific to this receptor: The 56-69-year group was small, and its depth increase did not reach significance, likely because of low power. Conclusions about previously exposed vaccinees were limited because only six AZD1222 recipients were SARS-CoV-2 seropositive at baseline. Because no day 14 peak-response samples were available, the repertoires could be characterized only after the peak T cell response. The whole spike protein was spanned by vaccine-associated CD4 TCRs, and dominant responses were seen in regions 160-218 and 743-854. Participants were mostly white British, with more females than males. The authors suggested clonal diversity may have been underestimated. Nearly half of unique spike-specific TCRs reportedly recognized epitopes outside regions mutated in the B.1.351 and B.1.1.7 variants. Spike-specific TCR breadth and depth rose significantly after two AZD1222 doses compared with day 0 and with MenACWY recipients.

The CDR3 regions of human TCRbeta chains were analyzed by immunosequencing. As for how the authors treated the data: TCRs in the repertoires were compared against a reference library of SARS-CoV-2-specific TCRs that had been generated with the MIRA antigen-specificity platform. Breadth was defined as the fraction of unique TCRs that were SARS-CoV-2-associated. Depth was defined as the fraction of total T cells that were SARS-CoV-2-associated. Using the MIRA data, every spike-specific TCR was mapped to the spike region that the TCR reacted to and assigned to either a CD4 or a CD8 class. Log10-transformed breadth and depth values were compared by one-way ANOVA with Sidak's multiple comparisons tests. The clones in this table, taken by TCRdb from immuneACCESS, are in-frame only. Not every clone is retained; where verified, under half of the shortfall comes from an unresolved V gene, and the cause of the rest is unknown. Clonal size and the V and J genes are those of that table, whereas D and trimming came from the DNA. The sample table on file contains over 130,000 clones. About 2.2% of the sample belongs to the ten largest clones.

Clipping removes 2 bases from V and 4 bases from J, with 1 as the unmatched junction base count. The CDR3 goes from the cysteine to the phenylalanine over 12 residues. Only the CDR3 portion is preserved as DNA: 36 bases, with reading frame beginning at the first base. Via the germline V gene (reference sequence), CDR1 is GTSNPN and CDR2 SVGIG. What the time point label conveys for this sample: baseline before first vaccination. The vaccinee samples were drawn from two UK trials, COV001 and COV002, one of which was a single-blind randomized controlled phase 2/3 trial testing AZD1222 (ChAdOx1 nCoV-19) in healthy adults. For TCRbeta chain sequencing, PBMC samples were collected from trial participants at day 0 and at day 28 after the second dose. On this clone itself: It lacks a known antigen.

The clonotype originates from an adult in good health. Source material: peripheral blood. The chain couples TRBV30 to TRBJ2-5; TRBD2 lines up with 7 middle nucleotides. The CDR3 protein sequence reads: CAWSRGGETQYF. The sequenced DNA is TGTGCCTGGAGTCGCGGGGGAGAGACCCAGTACTTC.